This is a list of T cell receptor beta chains from one sample in a study of T cells after yellow fever vaccination. TCRdb re-called the 5' RACE reads with MiXCR, one entry per CDR3 protein. The table shows under 150,000 distinct CDR3 sequences, with 7.7% occurring only once. The sample in question was CD4+ T cells sorted from PBMCs, obtained 5 days after the yellow fever booster vaccination. The receptors derive from a man aged 30 to 39 who received the YFV17D yellow fever vaccine. Each CDR3 is given with its conserved first and last residue. Fields, in order: V gene, clone size, D gene, J gene, CDR3 protein, CDR3 DNA. D genes are given only for firm matches. Clone size is given for some rows only: seen once, a few or many times, or a class if the clone is expanded.

>TRBV11-2|many|TRBD2|TRBJ2-7
CASSLYTSGTSARSYEQYF
TGTGCCAGCAGCTTATATACGTCTGGGACTAGCGCTAGATCCTACGAGCAGTACTTC
>TRBV7-8|many|TRBD1|TRBJ2-7
CASSPGQGATYEQYF
TGTGCCAGCAGCCCGGGACAGGGGGCCACCTACGAGCAGTACTTC
>TRBV18|many|-|TRBJ2-1
CASSPSRVEQFF
TGTGCCAGCTCCCCCTCCAGGGTTGAGCAGTTCTTC
>TRBV10-1|many|TRBD1|TRBJ2-1
CASSGRQGRGVVDEQFF
TGCGCCAGCAGTGGGAGACAGGGGCGAGGGGTTGTCGATGAGCAGTTCTTC
>TRBV12-5|many|-|TRBJ1-5
CASEDQGLGKPQHF
TGTGCTAGTGAAGACCAGGGGCTGGGTAAGCCCCAGCATTTT
>TRBV20-1|many|TRBD2|TRBJ2-7
CSGRAGGQYEQYF
TGCAGTGGACGAGCGGGAGGGCAGTACGAGCAGTACTTC
>TRBV20-1|many|TRBD1|TRBJ1-2
CPGQGLSNYGYTF
TGCCCAGGACAGGGTCTCTCTAACTATGGCTACACCTTC
>TRBV6-5|many|-|TRBJ2-3
CASRIRTGTSTDTQYF
TGTGCCAGCAGAATAAGGACGGGCACTAGCACAGATACGCAGTATTTT
>TRBV30|-|TRBD1|TRBJ2-1
CAWSLGGTGSYNEQFF
TGTGCCTGGAGCCTTGGGGGGACAGGATCCTACAATGAGCAGTTCTTC
>TRBV7-9|many|-|TRBJ2-7
CASSYGTYSYEQYF
TGTGCCAGCAGCTATGGGACGTACTCCTACGAGCAGTACTTC
>TRBV2|many|-|TRBJ2-3
CASSELDTQYF
TGTGCCAGCAGTGAATTGGATACGCAGTATTTT
>TRBV28|many|-|TRBJ2-1
CASSSWKRKKANEQFF
TGTGCCAGCAGTTCTTGGAAGAGGAAAAAAGCGAATGAGCAGTTCTTC
>TRBV7-2|many|-|TRBJ2-5
CASSNLAPTQYF
TGTGCCAGCAGCAACCTAGCCCCTACCCAGTACTTC